One sample yielded the 11 T cell receptor beta chains listed below, sequenced in a study of graft-versus-host responses after intestinal transplantation. Assay: immunoSEQ multiplex PCR; the TCRdb copy retains only in-frame clones and omits some. The sample carries under 85,000 clones, just under 95% recorded once. No antigen has been assigned to these receptors. Here the sequenced sample was unstimulated CD8+ T cells sorted from spleen or lymph node cells, taken before intestinal transplant. These receptors were obtained from a human donor who received an intestinal transplant.

The chain has TRBV11-2 and TRBJ2-1; the match to TRBD1 covers 7 bases. The CDR3 has 15 residues. Germline V lookup: CDR1 SGHAT, CDR2 FQNNGV. J lost 6 bases, V lost 2 bases, and 7 bases had no gene match. CDR3 coding DNA: TGTGCCAGCAGCTTACGACAGGGCGAGTTCAATGAGCAGTTCTTC. Translated, it gives CASSLRQGEFNEQFF. Drawing the rest from reference TRBV11-2 and TRBJ2-1, the complete variable domain is EAGVAQSPRYKIIEKRQSVAFWCNPISGHATLYWYQQILGQGPKLLIQFQNNGVVDDSQLPKDRFSAERLKGVDSTLKIQPAKLEDSAVYLCASSLRQGEFNEQFFGPGTRLTVL.

This clone was counted a single time. V gene TRBV19 combines with J gene TRBJ2-6; the D is unclear. The germline V gene encodes CDR1 LNHDA and CDR2 SQIVND (reference sequence). The V end was cut by 5 bases, the J end by 2 bases, with 10 bases between. This CDR3 has 15 residues. CDR3 nucleotide sequence: TGTGCCAGTAGTCATCAACCGACTGGGGCCAACGTCCTGACTTTC. It encodes CASSHQPTGANVLTF.

The chain combines TRBV28 with TRBJ1-5; D not certain. CDR3 length: 14 residues. Trimming removed 3 bases from V and 3 bases from J, with 9 bases in between. The V gene's germline CDR1 is MDHEN and CDR2 SYDVKM. The CDR3 region is CASSFRIYNQPQHF. In DNA, the CDR3 is TGTGCCAGCAGTTTCCGTATTTACAATCAGCCCCAGCATTTT.

The chain has TRBV21-1 and TRBJ1-1; the table names TRBD1, a call not compared with the DNA. TRBV21-1 corresponds to a pseudogene. CDR3 length: 13 amino acids. CDR3 loop: CASSITGGTEAFF. The CDR3 region has the DNA TGTGCCAGCAGCATTACAGGGGGAACTGAAGCTTTCTTT.

The CDR3 is CASSLAGVLYEQYF. CDR3 sequence (DNA): TGTGCCAGCAGCTTAGCGGGAGTACTCTACGAGCAGTACTTC. The chain couples TRBV7-2 to TRBJ2-7; D might be TRBD2 (5 bases). This CDR3 has 14 amino acids. V was shortened by 0 bases and J by 3 bases, with 9 bases between the two germline ends. Germline V gene lookup returns CDR1 SGHTA and CDR2 FQGNSA.

The genes are TRBV29-1 and TRBJ2-1; D not resolved. The V end was cut by 3 bases, the J end by 3 bases, with 9 bases between. The CDR3 runs to 13 residues. Germline V gives CDR1 SQVTM, CDR2 ANQGSEA. CDR3: CSVDTVGYNEQFF. CDR3 nucleotides: TGCAGCGTTGATACGGTTGGCTACAATGAGCAGTTCTTC.

The genes are TRBV5-5 and TRBJ1-1; D is unresolved. The CDR3 contains 16 residues. The germline V and J ends were trimmed by 0 bases and 5 bases, with 17 bases remaining between them. Germline CDR1 SGHKS, CDR2 YYEKEE (reference sequence). This CDR3 reads CASSLGITLGSTEAFF. CDR3 bases: TGTGCCAGCAGCTTGGGGATTACATTAGGGAGTACTGAAGCTTTCTTT.

This clone was observed once. The V call is TRBV19, the J call TRBJ2-5, with TRBD1 identical over 7 bases. The assigned J gene may be wrong: the sequence end matches TRBJ2-7 better. Germline V lookup: CDR1 LNHDA, CDR2 SQIVND (reference sequence). The CDR3 contains 13 residues. DNA for the CDR3: TGTGCCAGTAGTCCGACAGGGAACTACGAGCAGTACTTC. Protein sequence: CASSPTGNYEQYF.

This sequence joins TRBV5-1 and TRBJ2-1; 7 nucleotides match TRBD2. This CDR3 spans 16 amino acids. Germline-derived CDR1 and CDR2 are SGHRS and YFSETQ. J gave up 8 bases and V 4 bases, and 15 bases lay outside the gene matches. CDR3 sequence reads: CASSPYVAGAGHEQFF. CDR3 nucleotides: TGCGCCAGCAGCCCCTACGTCGCGGGAGCCGGGCATGAGCAGTTCTTC.

This clone was seen a few times. This chain uses TRBV6-5 with TRBJ2-3; 14 positions match TRBD2. CDR1 and CDR2 from the germline V gene are MNHEY and SVGAGI. CDR3 length: 15 residues. With 6 bases clipped from V and 2 bases from J, the junction kept 1 base outside the gene matches. The CDR3 DNA sequence: TGTGCCAGCAGGGGACTAGCGGGAGACACAGATACGCAGTATTTT. Translated, it gives CASRGLAGDTDTQYF.

This chain links TRBV30 with TRBJ2-1; possible D gene TRBD1, 7 bases. V lost 2 bases and J lost 6, with 20 bases in between. The CDR3 loop spans 16 amino acids. CDR1 GTSNPN and CDR2 SVGIG come from the germline V gene (reference sequence). The CDR3 is CAWSYRQGGVGNEQFF. CDR3 in DNA: TGTGCCTGGAGTTACCGACAGGGAGGCGTGGGCAATGAGCAGTTCTTC.